This is a list of T cell receptor beta chains from one sample in a study of T cell clonotyping in hematopoietic cell transplantation. Only in-frame clones appear in the TCRdb table, and some are missing; sequencing was by immunoSEQ multiplex PCR. The data show approximately 44,000 clones, about 93% seen once. The sequenced sample was peripheral blood mononuclear cells. The receptors stem from a woman aged 45-65 years in good health. Some clones in this sample may be carry-over from other donors' samples. CDR3s include the opening cysteine and the closing phenylalanine or tryptophan. D genes are given only for firm matches. Clone size, where shown, is once, few, many, or a class for clones that have expanded.

D: .
V: TRBV6-1
size: .
J: TRBJ1-2
CDR3: CASSLNEGYTF
DNA: TGTGCCAGCAGTCTAAACGAGGGCTACACCTTC

D: .
V: TRBV5-8
size: .
J: TRBJ1-4
CDR3: CASSPRTGEKLFF
DNA: TGTGCCAGCAGCCCACGGACGGGTGAAAAACTGTTTTTT

D: .
V: TRBV7-9
size: .
J: TRBJ1-3
CDR3: CASSISPENTIYF
DNA: TGTGCCAGCAGCATATCACCAGAAAACACCATATATTTT

D: .
V: TRBV9
size: few
J: TRBJ2-5
CDR3: CASSRAGAQETQYF
DNA: TGTGCCAGCAGCCGCGCAGGGGCACAAGAGACCCAGTACTTC

D: TRBD2
V: TRBV15
size: .
J: TRBJ2-1
CDR3: CATSSAPGLAGGRQFF
DNA: TGTGCCACCAGCTCCGCCCCGGGACTAGCGGGGGGCAGGCAGTTCTTC

D: .
V: TRBV6-1
size: .
J: TRBJ2-7
CDR3: CASSEPAESYEQYF
DNA: TGTGCCAGCAGTGAACCGGCGGAGAGCTACGAGCAGTACTTC

D: .
V: TRBV7-2
size: few
J: TRBJ1-1
CDR3: CASSPRRGGTEAFF
DNA: TGTGCCAGCAGCCCCCGCAGGGGAGGGACTGAAGCTTTCTTT

D: TRBD1
V: TRBV7-3
size: .
J: TRBJ2-3
CDR3: CASSPDRELADTQYF
DNA: TGTGCCAGCAGCCCGGACAGGGAACTGGCGGATACGCAGTATTTT

D: .
V: TRBV11-2
size: .
J: TRBJ2-3
CDR3: CASSLDRADTQYF
DNA: TGTGCCAGCAGCTTAGACAGGGCAGATACGCAGTATTTT

D: .
V: TRBV30
size: .
J: TRBJ1-5
CDR3: CAWSVDGPPQHF
DNA: TGTGCCTGGAGTGTGGATGGTCCGCCCCAGCATTTT

D: TRBD1
V: TRBV27
size: .
J: TRBJ1-2
CDR3: CASSRTGMRGYTF
DNA: TGTGCCAGCAGCCGGACAGGGATGCGTGGCTACACCTTC

D: .
V: TRBV19
size: .
J: TRBJ1-4
CDR3: CASSLDNEKLFF
DNA: TGTGCCAGTAGTCTGGATAATGAAAAACTGTTTTTT

D: TRBD1
V: TRBV9
size: .
J: TRBJ1-3
CDR3: CASSAGQGFVGNTIYF
DNA: TGTGCCAGCAGCGCCGGACAGGGGTTTGTCGGAAACACCATATATTTT

D: .
V: TRBV21-1
size: .
J: TRBJ2-3
CDR3: CASSAHPTSESTDTQYF
DNA: TGTGCCAGCAGCGCCCATCCGACTAGCGAGAGCACAGATACGCAGTATTTT

D: TRBD1
V: TRBV11-3
size: .
J: TRBJ1-4
CDR3: CASSLGDREGEKLFF
DNA: TGTGCCAGCAGCTTAGGCGACAGGGAGGGAGAAAAACTGTTTTTT

D: .
V: TRBV5-1
size: .
J: TRBJ2-7
CDR3: CASSLGHNDEQYF
DNA: TGCGCCAGCAGCTTGGGGCATAATGACGAGCAGTACTTC

D: .
V: TRBV10-3
size: .
J: TRBJ2-2
CDR3: CATTDRPTSTGELFF
DNA: TGTGCCACCACCGACAGGCCCACGAGCACCGGGGAGCTGTTTTTT

D: .
V: TRBV28
size: .
J: TRBJ2-3
CDR3: CASRVPPGNKMADTQYF
DNA: TGTGCCAGCAGGGTCCCACCGGGTAATAAGATGGCAGATACGCAGTATTTT

D: TRBD1
V: TRBV19
size: .
J: TRBJ2-2
CDR3: CASSIGTENTGELFF
DNA: TGTGCCAGTAGTATCGGGACAGAGAACACCGGGGAGCTGTTTTTT

D: TRBD1
V: TRBV5-4
size: .
J: TRBJ2-7
CDR3: CASSLGQGASYEQYF
DNA: TGTGCCAGCAGCTTGGGGCAGGGGGCCTCCTACGAGCAGTACTTC

D: .
V: TRBV9
size: once
J: TRBJ2-7
CDR3: CASSSQPLGEQYF
DNA: TGTGCCAGCAGCTCACAACCACTGGGAGAGCAGTACTTC

D: TRBD1
V: TRBV28
size: .
J: TRBJ1-5
CDR3: CASRTQGVRFLPQHF
DNA: TGTGCCAGCAGAACACAGGGGGTCAGGTTTTTGCCCCAGCATTTT

D: .
V: TRBV11-2
size: .
J: TRBJ1-6
CDR3: CASSPGFSSYNSPLHF
DNA: TGTGCCAGCAGCCCTGGGTTCAGCTCCTATAATTCACCCCTCCACTTT

D: .
V: TRBV10-1
size: .
J: TRBJ1-2
CDR3: CASRGASGYTF
DNA: TGCGCCAGCCGGGGGGCAAGTGGCTACACCTTC

D: .
V: TRBV19
size: .
J: TRBJ1-2
CDR3: CASSIQGTSYGYTF
DNA: TGTGCCAGTAGTATCCAGGGTACATCCTATGGCTACACCTTC